This TCR beta chain came from a study of cytomegalovirus exposure and HLA in healthy donors. The study, taken as a whole, reports: Most observed TCR sequences were rare, whereas some public TCRs were detected in many donors. As a later analysis showed, a missense DCLRE1C variant was linked to trimming of TCR beta V- and J-genes. A later analysis showed TCR association rates differing by HLA locus, peaking at DRB1 and lowest at HLA-C.

The V gene's germline CDR1 is SGDLS and CDR2 YYNGEE. The CDR3 is 15 residues long. Between the trimmed V and J ends, which lost 0 bases and 6 bases, there was a span of 14 bases. Researchers ran the PCR with 60 Vbeta and 13 Jbeta primers. Sequenced by immunoSEQ multiplex PCR; TCRdb stores in-frame clones only, minus some. The repertoire includes about 130,000 clones, about three quarters of them detected once, and roughly 3.7% sits in the top ten. In regard to this clone: The antigen is undetermined.

The sequenced material came from PBMCs. The gene calls are TRBV9 and TRBJ2-3; tentatively, D is TRBD2 (5 bases). This clonotype was obtained from a male donor in good health and CMV-seronegative. The CDR3 reads CASSVDGVPLDTQYF. CDR3 in DNA: TGTGCCAGCAGCGTAGACGGGGTACCTCTGGATACGCAGTATTTT.